The rows below give T cell receptor beta chains drawn from one sample of a study of vaccination and CD4 T cells after COVID-19. TCRdb re-called the PCR reads through MiXCR, storing one row per CDR3 protein. The sample yields 15,000 to 25,000 distinct CDR3 sequences, approximately 60% seen once. No antigen has been assigned to these receptors. Sequencing input: CD4+ T cells from blood, cultured in vitro. Receptors were obtained from a human donor who had recovered from COVID-19. Each CDR3 is given with its conserved first and last residue. A D gene is named only where the DNA matches it firmly. Clone size is stated in some rows and not others, as once, few, many or a class when expanded.

j_call v_call d_call clone_size cdr3_nt cdr3_aa
TRBJ2-3 TRBV7-9 NA NA TGTGCCAGCACCCGAGTGAGCGGATCAGATACGCAGTATTTT CASTRVSGSDTQYF
TRBJ1-5 TRBV5-4 TRBD1 NA TGTGCCAGCAGTTTGGGACAGCATCAGCCCCAGCATTTT CASSLGQHQPQHF
TRBJ2-5 TRBV7-2 TRBD2 once TGTGCCAGCAGCTTACAAGCTAGCGGGGAGACCCAGTACTTC CASSLQASGETQYF
TRBJ2-5 TRBV6-5 TRBD2 NA TGTGCCAGCAGTTACGCGGGGGGGCGCAGGACAGAGACCCAGTACTTC CASSYAGGRRTETQYF
TRBJ1-6 TRBV6-1 TRBD1 NA TGTGCCAGCAGCCCGGACAGGGGGAATTCACCCCTCCACTTT CASSPDRGNSPLHF
TRBJ2-3 TRBV7-2 NA NA TGTGCCAGCAGCGGCTTCCCAGATACGCAGTATTTT CASSGFPDTQYF
TRBJ2-2 TRBV28 NA once TGTGCCAGCAGTTTATGGGTGAACACCGGGGAGCTGTTTTTT CASSLWVNTGELFF
TRBJ2-3 TRBV20-1 TRBD1 NA TGCAGTGCTAGAGGACAGGGGTTTAGCACAGATACGCAGTATTTT CSARGQGFSTDTQYF
TRBJ1-5 TRBV25-1 TRBD1 few TGTGCCAGCAGTGAGTCAGGGGGTGGCAATCAGCCCCAGCATTTT CASSESGGGNQPQHF
TRBJ2-7 TRBV10-3 NA once TGTGCTGCGGGACCGAACTACGAGCAGTACTTC CAAGPNYEQYF
TRBJ1-5 TRBV29-1 NA NA TGCAGCGTTGGCTGGGATAGCAATCAGCCCCAGCATTTT CSVGWDSNQPQHF
TRBJ2-5 TRBV7-9 NA NA TGTGCCAGCAGCCCGAGTGTCGGAGGGGGCCAAGAGACCCAGTACTTC CASSPSVGGGQETQYF
TRBJ1-5 TRBV6-1 NA NA TGTGCCAGCACCAGCCTTTATAGCAATCAGCCCCAGCATTTT CASTSLYSNQPQHF
TRBJ2-1 TRBV6-1 TRBD1 NA TGTGCCAGCAGTGAGACACGACAGGGTGGGAATGAGCAGTTCTTC CASSETRQGGNEQFF
TRBJ1-1 TRBV7-9 NA NA TGTGCCAGCAGCCCCCCCCGGTCTGAAGCTTTCTTT CASSPPRSEAFF
TRBJ2-7 TRBV11-2 TRBD1 few TGTGCCAGCAGCTACCTCCGGGACAGCTACGAGCAGTACTTC CASSYLRDSYEQYF
TRBJ1-4 TRBV6-5 NA few TGTGCCAGCAGTTACTCGACCCCCGCAACTAATGAAAAACTGTTTTTT CASSYSTPATNEKLFF
TRBJ1-2 TRBV12-3/TRBV12-4 NA NA TGTGCCAGCAGTTTCTTCGGCCATGGCTACACCTTC CASSFFGHGYTF
TRBJ2-3 TRBV25-1 TRBD2 NA TGTGCCAGCAGTGACCGAAAGCGGGGTACAGATACGCAGTATTTT CASSDRKRGTDTQYF
TRBJ2-3 TRBV5-1 NA NA TGCGCCAGCAGCTTGATCTCCCTTACAGATACGCAGTATTTT CASSLISLTDTQYF
TRBJ1-2 TRBV12-3/TRBV12-4 NA NA TGTGCCAGCAGTTTGGGCCAGAGTGGCTACACCTTC CASSLGQSGYTF
TRBJ1-2 TRBV2 NA NA TGTGCCAGCACATATGCCAACTATGGCTACACCTTC CASTYANYGYTF
TRBJ2-5 TRBV20-1 NA few TGCAGTGCAATCGTTTTGCGGGGCGCAGAGACCCAGTACTTC CSAIVLRGAETQYF
TRBJ1-5 TRBV28 NA few TGTGCCAGCAGTTCCACCCACCAGCCCCAGCATTTT CASSSTHQPQHF
TRBJ1-2 TRBV29-1 NA NA TGCAGCGTAGAAGTCGGGTCAACGAAGGGCTACACCTTC CSVEVGSTKGYTF
TRBJ2-7 TRBV5-4 NA NA TGTGCTAGCAGCTTGACAGGGGAGGGCTACGAGCAGTACTTC CASSLTGEGYEQYF
TRBJ1-1 TRBV11-3 TRBD1 few TGTGCCAGCAGCTTAGTAGGGACAGCGTACACTGAAGCTTTCTTT CASSLVGTAYTEAFF
TRBJ2-1 TRBV7-9 NA NA TGTGCCAGCAGCCTCGGACTCTACAATGAGCAGTTCTTC CASSLGLYNEQFF
TRBJ1-3 TRBV5-1 NA NA TGCGCCAGCAGCCCAACAGTGAGCTCTGGAAACACCATATATTTT CASSPTVSSGNTIYF
TRBJ1-6 TRBV6-2/TRBV6-3 NA NA TGTGCCAGCAGCCGGGGTGGGAGCTCCTATAATTCACCCCTCCACTTT CASSRGGSSYNSPLHF
TRBJ2-4 TRBV7-2 NA NA TGTGCCAGCAGCAACAGGGGGGGAAACATTCAGTACTTC CASSNRGGNIQYF
TRBJ1-2 TRBV18 NA NA TGTGCCAGCTCACCGACGGGGACAAACTATGGCTACACCTTC CASSPTGTNYGYTF
TRBJ1-4 TRBV20-1 NA NA TGCAGTGCTATCCAACAGGGCCCTGAAAAACTGTTTTTT CSAIQQGPEKLFF
TRBJ2-2 TRBV11-2 TRBD2 NA TGTGCCAGCAGCTTCGGGATCTTACTAGCGGGTGTCATCACCGGGGAGCTGTTTTTT CASSFGILLAGVITGELFF
TRBJ2-3 TRBV27 NA few TGTGCCAGCAGTCGGCCGGGGTCAGATACGCAGTATTTT CASSRPGSDTQYF
TRBJ1-2 TRBV6-1 TRBD1 NA TGTGCCAGCAGCTTGACAGGGATCCACTACGGCTACACCTTC CASSLTGIHYGYTF
TRBJ2-2 TRBV4-2 NA NA TGTGCCAGCAGATTAGGGGACACCGGGGAGCTGTTTTTT CASRLGDTGELFF
TRBJ1-1 TRBV7-2 TRBD1 few TGTGCCAGCAGCTTTAGGGGGCTGAACACTGAAGCTTTCTTT CASSFRGLNTEAFF
TRBJ2-5 TRBV5-1 TRBD1 NA TGCGCCAGCAGCTTGGCTTTCGCCGGGACAGGAGAGACCCAATACTTC CASSLAFAGTGETQYF
TRBJ2-3 TRBV20-1 NA few TGCAGTGCTAGGTTAGCGGAAAGCACAGATACGCAGTATTTT CSARLAESTDTQYF